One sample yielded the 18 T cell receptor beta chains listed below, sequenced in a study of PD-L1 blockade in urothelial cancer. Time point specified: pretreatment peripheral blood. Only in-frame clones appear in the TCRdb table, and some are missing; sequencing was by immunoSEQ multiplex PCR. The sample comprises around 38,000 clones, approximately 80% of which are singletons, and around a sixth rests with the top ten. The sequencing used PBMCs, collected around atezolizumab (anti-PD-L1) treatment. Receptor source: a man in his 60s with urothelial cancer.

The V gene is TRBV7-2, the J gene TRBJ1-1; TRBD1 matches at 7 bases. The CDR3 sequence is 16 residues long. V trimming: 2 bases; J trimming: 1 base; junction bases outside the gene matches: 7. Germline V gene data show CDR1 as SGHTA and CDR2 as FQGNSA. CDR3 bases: TGTGCCAGCAGCTTATTTCCAGGGGGTGCGAACACTGAAGCTTTCTTT. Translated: CASSLFPGGANTEAFF.

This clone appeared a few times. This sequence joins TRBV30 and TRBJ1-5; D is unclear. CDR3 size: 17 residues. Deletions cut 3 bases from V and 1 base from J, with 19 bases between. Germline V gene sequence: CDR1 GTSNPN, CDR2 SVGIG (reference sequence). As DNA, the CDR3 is TGTGCCTGGAGCCGGTTTCGCGGCCATCTCAGCAATCAGCCCCAGCATTTT. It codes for CAWSRFRGHLSNQPQHF. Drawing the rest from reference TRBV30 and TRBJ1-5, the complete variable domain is SQTIHQWPATLVQPVGSPLSLECTVEGTSNPNLYWYRQAAGRGLQLLFYSVGIGQISSEVPQNLSASRPQDRQFILSSKKLLLSDSGFYLCAWSRFRGHLSNQPQHFGDGTRLSIL.

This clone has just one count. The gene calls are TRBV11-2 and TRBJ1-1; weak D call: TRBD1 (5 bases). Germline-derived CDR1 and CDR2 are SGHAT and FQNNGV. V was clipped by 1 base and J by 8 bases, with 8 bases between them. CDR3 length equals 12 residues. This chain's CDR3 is CASSLGRTEAFF. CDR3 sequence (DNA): TGTGCCAGCAGCTTAGGCCGGACAGAAGCTTTCTTT.

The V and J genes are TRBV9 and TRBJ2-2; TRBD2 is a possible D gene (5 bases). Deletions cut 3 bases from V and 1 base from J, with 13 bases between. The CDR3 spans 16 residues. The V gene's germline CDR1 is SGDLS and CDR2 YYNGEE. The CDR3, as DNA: TGTGCCAGCAGCGCAGAGCGGTTTTTGAACACCGGGGAGCTGTTTTTT. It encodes CASSAERFLNTGELFF.

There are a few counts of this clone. Written as DNA, the CDR3 is TGTGCCAGCAGTTCAATAGCGGGAGTAGTCGGGGATACGCAGTATTTT. Protein product: CASSSIAGVVGDTQYF. V and J are TRBV27 and TRBJ2-3; 9 bases are shared with TRBD2. CDR1 and CDR2 from the germline V gene are MNHEY and SMNVEV (reference sequence). The CDR3 length is 16 residues. The V segment lost 4 bases and the J segment 6 bases; nucleotides outside the gene matches: 11.

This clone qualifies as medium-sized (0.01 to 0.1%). This CDR3 reads CASSQQGAYGYTF. DNA for the CDR3: TGCGCCAGCAGCCAACAGGGGGCCTATGGCTACACCTTC. The chain couples TRBV4-1 to TRBJ1-2, with 8 bases identical to TRBD1. Germline values: CDR1 MGHRA, CDR2 YSYEKL. This CDR3 comprises 13 residues. J gave up 4 bases and V 2 bases, and 0 bases lay outside the gene matches.

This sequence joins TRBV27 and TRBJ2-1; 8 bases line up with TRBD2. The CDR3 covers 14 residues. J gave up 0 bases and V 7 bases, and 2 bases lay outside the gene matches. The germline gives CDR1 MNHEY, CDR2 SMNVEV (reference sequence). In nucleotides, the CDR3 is TGTGCCAGCATAGCGGGGAGCTCCTACAATGAGCAGTTCTTC. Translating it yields CASIAGSSYNEQFF.

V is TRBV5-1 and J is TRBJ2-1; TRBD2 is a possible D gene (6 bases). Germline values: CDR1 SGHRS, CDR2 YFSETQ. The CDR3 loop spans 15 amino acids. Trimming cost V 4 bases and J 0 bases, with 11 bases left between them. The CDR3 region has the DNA TGCGCCAGCAGCGCCGGGAGCCGCTCCTACAATGAGCAGTTCTTC. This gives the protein CASSAGSRSYNEQFF. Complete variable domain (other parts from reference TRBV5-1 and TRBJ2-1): KAGVTQTPRYLIKTRGQQVTLSCSPISGHRSVSWYQQTPGQGLQFLFEYFSETQRNKGNFPGRFSGRQFSNSRSEMNVSTLELGDSALYLCASSAGSRSYNEQFFGPGTRLTVL.

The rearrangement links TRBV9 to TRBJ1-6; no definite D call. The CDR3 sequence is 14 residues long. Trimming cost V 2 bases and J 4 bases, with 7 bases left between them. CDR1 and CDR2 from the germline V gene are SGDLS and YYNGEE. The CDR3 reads CASSVEGYNSPLHF. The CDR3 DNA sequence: TGTGCCAGCAGCGTTGAGGGTTATAATTCACCCCTCCACTTT. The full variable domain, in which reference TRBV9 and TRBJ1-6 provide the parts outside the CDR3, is DSGVTQTPKHLITATGQRVTLRCSPRSGDLSVYWYQQSLDQGLQFLIQYYNGEERAKGNILERFSAQQFPDLHSELNLSSLELGDSALYFCASSVEGYNSPLHFGNGTRLTVT.

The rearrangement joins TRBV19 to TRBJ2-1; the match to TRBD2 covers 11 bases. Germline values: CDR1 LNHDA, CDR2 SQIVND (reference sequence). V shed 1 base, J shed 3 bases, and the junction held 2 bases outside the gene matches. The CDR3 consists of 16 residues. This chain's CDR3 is CASSIGLAGGYNEQFF. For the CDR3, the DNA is TGTGCCAGTAGTATAGGGCTAGCGGGAGGCTACAATGAGCAGTTCTTC.

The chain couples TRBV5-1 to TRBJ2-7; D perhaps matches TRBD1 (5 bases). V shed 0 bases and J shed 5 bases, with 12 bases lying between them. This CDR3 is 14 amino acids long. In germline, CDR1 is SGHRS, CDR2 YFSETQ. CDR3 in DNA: TGCGCCAGCAGCTTGGGACAGCCACCCAACGAGCAGTACTTC. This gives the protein CASSLGQPPNEQYF.

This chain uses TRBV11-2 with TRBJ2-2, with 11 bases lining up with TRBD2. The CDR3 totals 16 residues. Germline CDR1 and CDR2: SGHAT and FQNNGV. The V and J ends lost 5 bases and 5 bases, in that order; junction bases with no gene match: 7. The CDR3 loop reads CASSATSGRRTGELFF. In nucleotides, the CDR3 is TGTGCCAGCAGCGCCACTAGCGGGAGAAGAACCGGGGAGCTGTTTTTT.

The CDR3 protein is CASSLGQGSGNTIYF. The CDR3, as DNA: TGTGCCAGCAGTTTAGGGCAGGGAAGTGGAAACACCATATATTTT. The chain uses TRBV27 and TRBJ1-3, with TRBD1 as a possible D gene (5 bases). The length of the CDR3 is 15 residues. Germline CDR1 is MNHEY and CDR2 is SMNVEV (reference sequence). Trimming took 2 bases from V and 3 from J, leaving 11 bases between them.

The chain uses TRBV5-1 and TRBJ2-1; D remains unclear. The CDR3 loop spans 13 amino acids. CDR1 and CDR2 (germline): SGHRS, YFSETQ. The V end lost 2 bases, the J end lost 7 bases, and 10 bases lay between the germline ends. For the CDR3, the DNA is TGCGCCAGCAGCTTTACTGCCATGAATGAGCAGTTCTTC. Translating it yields CASSFTAMNEQFF.

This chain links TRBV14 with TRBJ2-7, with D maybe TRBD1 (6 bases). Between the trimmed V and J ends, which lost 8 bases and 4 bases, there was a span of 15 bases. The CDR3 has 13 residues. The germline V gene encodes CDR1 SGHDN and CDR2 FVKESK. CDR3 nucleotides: TGTGCCAGCCAGGGACAAATTGCGTACGAGCAGTACTTC. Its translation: CASQGQIAYEQYF.

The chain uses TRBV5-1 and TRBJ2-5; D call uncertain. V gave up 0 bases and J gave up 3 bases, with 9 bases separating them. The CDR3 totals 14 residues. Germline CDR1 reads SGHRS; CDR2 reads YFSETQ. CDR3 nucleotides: TGCGCCAGCAGCTTGGGGCAACTAAAAGAGACCCAGTACTTC. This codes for CASSLGQLKETQYF.

This CDR3 reads CASSEVNRGGYTF. CDR3 bases: TGCGCCAGCAGTGAAGTTAACCGAGGGGGCTACACCTTC. This rearrangement joins TRBV10-2 to TRBJ1-2; D gene ambiguous. V lost 3 bases and J lost 8, with 13 bases in between. The CDR3 sequence is 13 residues long. Germline V gene sequence: CDR1 WSHSY, CDR2 SAAADI.

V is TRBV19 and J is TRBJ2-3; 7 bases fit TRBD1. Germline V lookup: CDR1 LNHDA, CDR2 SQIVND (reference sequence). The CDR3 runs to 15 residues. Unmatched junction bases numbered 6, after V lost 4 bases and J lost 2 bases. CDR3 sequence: CASSKGQGVTDTQYF. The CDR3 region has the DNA TGTGCCAGTAGTAAGGGTCAGGGGGTCACAGATACGCAGTATTTT.